Presented here are 20 T cell receptor beta chains from one specimen sequenced in a study of T cells in Graves' hyperthyroidism and ophthalmopathy. Using RNA transcripts as the source, TCR beta CDR3 regions were amplified. During a first-round RT-PCR of the TCR CDR3, the HTBI primer set was used. MiXCR, run by TCRdb on the multiplex PCR reads, gives a single entry per CDR3 protein. The data contain 90,000 to 120,000 distinct CDR3 sequences, roughly 15% of them singletons. The sample taken for sequencing was blood. The origin of the receptors is a woman aged 50 to 60 with Graves' hyperthyroidism.

The genes are TRBV7-9 and TRBJ2-3, with D possibly called TRBD1 or TRBD2 (5 bases each). The V gene lost 1 base and the J gene lost 0 bases, with 11 bases spanning the gap. This CDR3 region has 16 residues. CDR1 is SEHNR, CDR2 FQNEAQ, per germline (reference sequence). CDR3 in DNA: TGTGCCAGCAGCTTAGGGGACGGCGGGAGCACAGATACGCAGTATTTT. Translation: CASSLGDGGSTDTQYF.

This clonotype has a count of ten or more. This chain joins TRBV6-5 and TRBJ2-5; the D is unclear. The V and J ends lost 2 bases and 1 base respectively, with 8 bases between them. In germline, CDR1 is MNHEY, CDR2 SVGAGI. The CDR3 length is 14 residues. CDR3 sequence: CASSYVWSQETQYF. The CDR3 DNA reads as TGTGCCAGCAGTTACGTCTGGTCCCAAGAGACCCAGTACTTC.

This clonotype showed up many times. The V call is TRBV18, the J call TRBJ1-5; unclear D gene. This CDR3 has 14 amino acids. V lost 6 bases, J lost 3 bases, and 12 bases lay in between. Germline CDR1 reads KGHSH; CDR2 reads LQKENI. CDR3 coding DNA: TGTGCCAGCTCCCCAGGTATGACCAATCAGCCCCAGCATTTT. Protein product: CASSPGMTNQPQHF.

The chain carries TRBV11-3 and TRBJ2-7, with no clear D. The ends were cut back, 0 bases at V and 5 bases at J, with 11 bases in the middle. CDR3 length: 14 residues. Germline CDR1 SGHNT, CDR2 YENEEA. In DNA form, the CDR3 reads TGTGCCAGCAGCTTAGATCACGGTTTGGACGAGCAGTACTTC. Translating it yields CASSLDHGLDEQYF.

With respect to this clonotype: Given a much more abundant clone one base away, this may be a read error. This rearrangement joins TRBV2 to TRBJ1-4; D possibly corresponds to TRBD1 (5 bases). Germline V gene data show CDR1 as SNHLY and CDR2 as FYNNEI. The CDR3 is 14 amino acids. The V end lost 6 bases, the J end lost 5 bases, and 13 bases lay between the germline ends. CDR3 amino acids: CASRAGAGNEKLFF. The DNA of the CDR3 is TGTGCCAGCAGAGCCGGGGCAGGAAATGAAAAACTGTTTTTT.

This clonotype was counted at least ten times. The junction differs from germline at one of its ends, possibly a read error. The chain joins TRBV5-1 to TRBJ1-2; D is perhaps TRBD1 (5 bases). Germline V gene data show CDR1 as SGHRS and CDR2 as YFSETQ. CDR3 size: 13 residues. This CDR3 is CASSLQGRNGHTF. The CDR3 nucleotides are TGCGCCAGCAGCCTTCAGGGACGCAATGGCCACACCTTC.

The table lists this clonotype with many counts. The chain employs TRBV5-6 and TRBJ2-1, with TRBD1 matching 8 bases. Germline values: CDR1 SGHDT, CDR2 YYEEEE. The CDR3 loop spans 21 amino acids. The V and J ends lost 0 bases and 0 bases, in that order; junction bases with no gene match: 17. The CDR3 region is CASSLAEGTGPLSGSYNEQFF. Written as DNA, the CDR3 is TGTGCCAGCAGCTTGGCGGAAGGGACAGGACCACTCAGTGGCTCCTACAATGAGCAGTTCTTC. Drawing the rest from reference TRBV5-6 and TRBJ2-1, the complete variable domain is DAGVTQSPTHLIKTRGQQVTLRCSPKSGHDTVSWYQQALGQGPQFIFQYYEEEERQRGNFPDRFSGHQFPNYSSELNVNALLLGDSALYLCASSLAEGTGPLSGSYNEQFFGPGTRLTVL.

The CDR3 here is CASSYDPLMNTEAFF. The CDR3 DNA sequence: TGTGCCAGCAGTTACGACCCCTTAATGAACACTGAAGCTTTCTTT. The chain links TRBV6-5 to TRBJ1-1; D gene ambiguous. Germline CDR1 and CDR2: MNHEY and SVGAGI. The CDR3 has 15 residues. Trimming cost V 2 bases and J 0 bases, with 10 bases left between them.

Ten or more counts support this clonotype. The chain is built from TRBV30 and TRBJ2-5, with D unresolved. The CDR3 covers 12 residues. V was trimmed by 1 base and J by 0 bases, leaving 3 bases between them. Germline-derived CDR1 and CDR2 are GTSNPN and SVGIG (reference sequence). CDR3 protein: CAWSDYQETQYF. The CDR3 DNA reads TGTGCCTGGAGTGACTACCAAGAGACCCAGTACTTC.

This clonotype was detected ten times or more. V is TRBV28 and J is TRBJ1-1, with 9 bases fitting TRBD1. The CDR3 is 12 residues long. The junction had 3 bases not matched to a gene; V was cut back by 3 bases and J by 10 bases. CDR1 is MDHEN, CDR2 SYDVKM, per germline. The DNA for the CDR3 is TGTGCCAGCAGTTTCCCGGGACAGGGAGCTTTCTTT. Amino acids: CASSFPGQGAFF.

Many counts were recorded for this clonotype. The genes are TRBV29-1 and TRBJ1-1; D unresolved. V was trimmed by 7 bases and J by 4 bases, leaving 16 bases between them. The CDR3 spans 13 residues. The germline V gene has CDR1 SQVTM and CDR2 ANQGSEA. The CDR3 region is CSAMWRESTEAFF. As DNA, the CDR3 is TGCAGCGCTATGTGGCGGGAGAGCACTGAAGCTTTCTTT.

Ten or more counts support this clonotype. This chain links TRBV20-1 with TRBJ1-1; D possibly corresponds to TRBD1 (5 bases). The CDR3 spans 15 residues. Trimming stripped 5 bases from V and 4 bases from J, with 20 bases between. CDR1 is DFQATT, CDR2 SNEGSKA, per germline (reference sequence). Here the CDR3 reads CSAEGPRGRGTEAFF. CDR3 bases: TGCAGTGCTGAGGGGCCAAGGGGTAGGGGCACTGAAGCTTTCTTT.

This clonotype has a count of ten or more. V gene TRBV19 combines with J gene TRBJ1-1; tentatively, D is TRBD1 (5 bases). V dropped 6 bases and J dropped 1 base, with 12 bases sitting between them. CDR1 and CDR2 (germline): LNHDA, SQIVND (reference sequence). This CDR3 is 14 amino acids long. The CDR3 region is CASRYGTANTEAFF. The CDR3 nucleotides read TGTGCCAGTAGATATGGGACGGCGAACACTGAAGCTTTCTTT.

V usage is TRBV18 and J usage is TRBJ2-2; no reliable D call. This CDR3 is built from 16 residues. V lost 3 bases to trimming and J lost 4 bases, with 15 bases between them. CDR1 and CDR2 (germline): KGHSH, LQKENI. CDR3: CASSPATPATTGELFF. CDR3 bases: TGTGCCAGCTCACCTGCGACTCCCGCGACCACCGGGGAGCTGTTTTTT.

The table lists this clonotype with many counts. The chain recombines TRBV27 with TRBJ2-4; D is perhaps TRBD1 (6 bases). V was cut by 6 bases and J by 6 bases, with 15 bases left in between. There are 14 residues in the CDR3. The germline V gene has CDR1 MNHEY and CDR2 SMNVEV (reference sequence). The CDR3 loop is CASRLGGQGNIQYF. The CDR3 DNA is TGTGCCAGCAGGTTAGGGGGACAAGGAAACATTCAGTACTTC.

This clonotype was observed many times. The chain joins TRBV20-1 to TRBJ1-5; D ambiguous. CDR1 is DFQATT, CDR2 SNEGSKA, per germline (reference sequence). The CDR3 is made up of 13 amino acids. The V end lost 0 bases, the J end lost 1 base, and 4 bases lay between the germline ends. CDR3 DNA: TGCAGTGCTAGAGACCGCAGCAATCAGCCCCAGCATTTT. It specifies CSARDRSNQPQHF.

Many counts were recorded for this clonotype. The chain recombines TRBV6-2 or TRBV6-3 with TRBJ1-4, with 7 bases lining up with TRBD1. Germline-derived CDR1 and CDR2 are MNHEY and SVGEGT. The CDR3 covers 15 residues. V trimming: 2 bases; J trimming: 2 bases; junction bases outside the gene matches: 2. CDR3 amino acids: CASSYEGATNEKLFF. CDR3 in DNA: TGTGCCAGCAGTTACGAGGGGGCTACTAATGAAAAACTGTTTTTT.

This clonotype was picked up many times. This chain uses TRBV19 with TRBJ1-1; 8 positions match TRBD1. The CDR3 runs 15 residues. The J segment lost 0 bases and the V segment lost 4 bases, leaving 4 bases of the junction unmatched. Per germline, CDR1 LNHDA and CDR2 SQIVND (reference sequence). The CDR3 DNA follows: TGTGCCAGTAGTACCACAGGGGGTATGAACACTGAAGCTTTCTTT. This gives the protein CASSTTGGMNTEAFF.

In this sample, this clonotype turned up many times. The V gene is TRBV20-1, the J gene TRBJ2-7; no definite D call. The CDR3 runs to 11 residues. Trimming pared 0 bases from V and 7 bases from J, leaving 7 bases between. Germline lookup yields CDR1 DFQATT and CDR2 SNEGSKA (reference sequence). As DNA, the CDR3 is TGCAGTGCTAGAGATGCCCGGGAGCAGTACTTC. As protein: CSARDAREQYF.

There are many counts of this clonotype. The chain uses TRBV30 and TRBJ2-4; 12 nucleotides align to TRBD2. V lost 0 bases and J lost 6; bases outside the gene matches: 3. The length of the CDR3 is 15 residues. CDR1 is GTSNPN and CDR2 is SVGIG in the germline V gene (reference sequence). DNA for the CDR3: TGTGCCTGGAGTGTAGGGGGACTAGCGGGAAACATTCAGTACTTC. It encodes CAWSVGGLAGNIQYF.